The 29 T cell receptor beta chains below were found in one sample sequenced in a study of cytomegalovirus exposure and HLA in healthy donors. The PCR employed 60 Vbeta primers together with 13 Jbeta primers. Assay: immunoSEQ multiplex PCR; the TCRdb copy retains only in-frame clones and omits some. The table has under 200,000 clones, approximately 80% seen once. The sequencing input was PBMCs. These receptor sequences come from a male donor in good health and CMV-seropositive.

The chain is built from TRBV5-1 and TRBJ2-7, with TRBD1 matching over 9 bases. This CDR3 has 13 residues. Unmatched junction bases numbered 5, after V lost 4 bases and J lost 6 bases. Per the germline V gene, CDR1 is SGHRS and CDR2 is YFSETQ. The CDR3 region is CASSMGQGSEQYF. DNA for the CDR3: TGCGCCAGCAGCATGGGACAGGGCAGCGAGCAGTACTTC.

V and J are TRBV9 and TRBJ2-3; D is possibly TRBD2 (6 bases). This CDR3 has 15 amino acids. Deletions cut 2 bases from V and 4 bases from J, with 14 bases between. Germline loops: CDR1 SGDLS, CDR2 YYNGEE. CDR3 in amino acids: CASSVSGGAADTQYF. The DNA for the CDR3 is TGTGCCAGCAGCGTGAGCGGAGGGGCCGCAGATACGCAGTATTTT.

This chain uses TRBV5-1 with TRBJ2-1; a weak D match, TRBD2 (7 bases). Germline assignment: CDR1 SGHRS and CDR2 YFSETQ. V was pared by 0 bases and J by 9 bases, with 10 bases between. CDR3 length: 13 amino acids. The CDR3 is CASSLAGGREQFF. CDR3 DNA sequence: TGCGCCAGCAGCTTGGCCGGGGGGCGTGAGCAGTTCTTC.

This clone was observed once. The chain joins TRBV7-9 to TRBJ2-7; 11 bases match TRBD1. Germline V CDR1 and CDR2: SEHNR, FQNEAQ (reference sequence). The length of the CDR3 is 16 residues. The V segment lost 1 base and the J segment 2 bases; nucleotides outside the gene matches: 4. As DNA, the CDR3 is TGTGCCAGCAGCTTAGACCCGGGACAGGGGGCCTACGAGCAGTACTTC. It yields the protein CASSLDPGQGAYEQYF.

The chain joins TRBV6-5 to TRBJ1-1, with a weak D call TRBD1 (5 bases). This CDR3 comprises 14 residues. CDR1 and CDR2 from the germline V gene are MNHEY and SVGAGI. Trimming removed 4 bases from V and 0 bases from J, with 9 bases in between. As DNA, the CDR3 is TGTGCCAGCAGTTGGAACAGGTTGAACACTGAAGCTTTCTTT. Encoded protein: CASSWNRLNTEAFF.

The V and J genes are TRBV27 and TRBJ2-7; tentative D call: TRBD2 (6 bases). CDR3 size: 16 residues. Deletions cut 4 bases from V and 1 base from J, with 17 bases between. The germline CDR1 and CDR2 sequences are MNHEY and SMNVEV (reference sequence). In nucleotides, the CDR3 is TGTGCCAGCAGTTCACAGACTAGGTTTCGTTCCTACGAGCAGTACTTC. Amino acids: CASSSQTRFRSYEQYF.

There are a few counts of this clone. The chain is built from TRBV10-3 and TRBJ2-5; the match to TRBD2 covers 9 bases. Losses at the gene ends were 8 bases for V and 3 bases for J; bases not matched to a gene: 4. The CDR3 sequence is 13 residues long. Germline V lookup: CDR1 ENHRY, CDR2 SYGVKD. CDR3 nucleotide sequence: TGTGCCATCCGCAGACTAGCGGAAGAGACCCAGTACTTC. This gives the protein CAIRRLAEETQYF.

The chain links TRBV7-9 to TRBJ1-4, with D tentatively TRBD1 (5 bases). CDR3 length equals 14 residues. From germline, CDR1 is SEHNR and CDR2 FQNEAQ (reference sequence). V lost 8 bases, J lost 7 bases, and 17 bases lay in between. Written as DNA, the CDR3 is TGTGCCAGCCTACGAGGGGCGGGGAGTGAAAAACTGTTTTTT. It encodes CASLRGAGSEKLFF. The variable domain in full, with the rest retrieved from reference TRBV7-9 and TRBJ1-4, is DTGVSQNPRHKITKRGQNVTFRCDPISEHNRLYWYRQTLGQGPEFLTYFQNEAQLEKSRLLSDRFSAERPKGSFSTLEIQRTEQGDSAMYLCASLRGAGSEKLFFGSGTQLSVL.

The chain is built from TRBV25-1 and TRBJ1-1; maybe TRBD1 (6 bases). Trimming pared 8 bases from V and 5 bases from J, leaving 15 bases between. CDR3 length: 13 amino acids. CDR1 is MGHDK, CDR2 SYGVNS, per germline. This chain's CDR3 is CASVRGGATEAFF. DNA for the CDR3: TGTGCCAGCGTGAGGGGGGGGGCTACTGAAGCTTTCTTT.

The V gene is TRBV18, the J gene TRBJ2-7; no clear D. The CDR3 has 12 amino acids. The V and J ends lost 1 base and 5 bases respectively, with 6 bases between them. Germline CDR1 and CDR2: KGHSH and LQKENI. CDR3 sequence: CASSPLPDEQYF. In nucleotides, the CDR3 is TGTGCCAGCTCACCACTCCCGGACGAGCAGTACTTC.

The V call is TRBV5-1, the J call TRBJ1-1; TRBD1 might be the D (6 bases). The CDR3 covers 13 residues. Trimming shortened V by 0 bases and J by 8 bases, and 11 bases separated the two germline ends. Germline values: CDR1 SGHRS, CDR2 YFSETQ. CDR3 region: CASSLANRGEAFF. The CDR3 DNA is TGCGCCAGCAGCTTGGCCAATAGGGGGGAAGCTTTCTTT.

This clone appeared a single time. The chain joins TRBV9 to TRBJ2-2; TRBD2 agrees at 9 bases. V lost 4 bases, J lost 4 bases, and 17 bases stayed unmatched. The CDR3 has 19 amino acids. Germline loops: CDR1 SGDLS, CDR2 YYNGEE. The CDR3 here is CASSSRTGREGRGTGELFF. The CDR3 nucleotides are TGTGCCAGCAGCTCCCGAACGGGGCGGGAGGGGAGGGGCACCGGGGAGCTGTTTTTT.

The J gene is TRBJ1-1, the V gene TRBV11-2; tentative D call: TRBD1 (5 bases). Per germline, CDR1 SGHAT and CDR2 FQNNGV. This CDR3 is built from 14 residues. V was cut by 5 bases and J by 1 base, with 11 bases left in between. The CDR3 nucleotides are TGTGCCAGCAGCCCGACAGACAAGAACACTGAAGCTTTCTTT. It specifies CASSPTDKNTEAFF.

This chain uses TRBV5-1 with TRBJ2-3, with D possibly being TRBD2 (6 bases). The germline CDR1 and CDR2 sequences are SGHRS and YFSETQ. The CDR3 extends over 16 amino acids. V dropped 3 bases and J dropped 5 bases, with 19 bases sitting between them. In DNA, the CDR3 is TGCGCCAGCAGCTCAAAGACTAGAACGTCGGGAGATACGCAGTATTTT. Translation: CASSSKTRTSGDTQYF.

V usage is TRBV27 and J usage is TRBJ2-7; 8 bases agree with TRBD1. The trim removed 2 bases at V and 3 bases at J, leaving 3 bases unmatched. Germline values: CDR1 MNHEY, CDR2 SMNVEV (reference sequence). The CDR3 consists of 14 residues. In nucleotides, the CDR3 is TGTGCCAGCAGTTTACAGGGGGCTCGCTACGAGCAGTACTTC. Translation gives CASSLQGARYEQYF.

CDR3 nucleotides: TGTGCCATCAGTGACAGGGTGGGAACTGAAGCTTTCTTT. Translated, it gives CAISDRVGTEAFF. The chain uses TRBV10-3 and TRBJ1-1; TRBD1 is a possible D gene (5 bases). Trimming removed 3 bases from V and 5 bases from J, with 10 bases in between. Germline loops: CDR1 ENHRY, CDR2 SYGVKD. This CDR3 contains 13 residues.

The J gene is TRBJ2-1, the V gene TRBV5-8; 14 positions agree with TRBD2. The CDR3 has 17 amino acids. V dropped 7 bases and J dropped 2; count of bases not matched to a gene: 8. Germline assignment: CDR1 SGHTS and CDR2 YDEGEE. CDR3: CASPWGLAGDTYNEQFF. CDR3 DNA: TGTGCCAGCCCCTGGGGACTAGCGGGAGACACCTACAATGAGCAGTTCTTC.

The table lists this clone with a count of one. The chain is built from TRBV28 and TRBJ1-5, with TRBD1 as a possible D gene (5 bases). Germline assignment: CDR1 MDHEN and CDR2 SYDVKM. This CDR3 comprises 15 residues. V was trimmed by 2 bases and J by 3 bases, leaving 11 bases between them. The CDR3 nucleotides read TGTGCCAGCAGTTTAGTAACAGGCTACAATCAGCCCCAGCATTTT. Amino acid sequence: CASSLVTGYNQPQHF.

This chain links TRBV7-6 with TRBJ1-2, with TRBD1 matching 7 bases. Germline CDR1 is SGHVS and CDR2 is FNYEAQ. The junction had 18 bases not matched to a gene; V was cut back by 3 bases and J by 5 bases. This CDR3 region has 18 residues. In DNA form, the CDR3 reads TGTGCCAGCAGCTTTGACAGGGCAGGTGGAGGCTGGGGTTATGGCTACACCTTC. The encoded protein is CASSFDRAGGGWGYGYTF. The whole variable domain, filled in from reference TRBV7-6 and TRBJ1-2, reads GAGVSQSPRYKVTKRGQDVALRCDPISGHVSLYWYRQALGQGPEFLTYFNYEAQQDKSGLPNDRFSAERPEGSISTLTIQRTEQRDSAMYRCASSFDRAGGGWGYGYTFGSGTRLTVV.

The rearrangement links TRBV19 to TRBJ1-1; D gene ambiguous. Looked up from germline, CDR1 is LNHDA and CDR2 is SQIVND (reference sequence). The CDR3 covers 13 residues. V was trimmed by 8 bases and J by 10 bases, leaving 20 bases between them. The DNA of the CDR3 is TGTGCCAGTCAATCCTCGGGGTTGGGTAGAGCTTTCTTT. Translating gives CASQSSGLGRAFF.

CDR3 nucleotide sequence: TGTGCCAGCAGTCTTACCGGGACTGATAATGAAAAACTGTTTTTT. It codes for CASSLTGTDNEKLFF. The gene calls are TRBV28 and TRBJ1-4; tentative D call: TRBD1 (5 bases). Trimming removed 5 bases at V and 4 bases at J, with 14 bases between. The CDR3 extends over 15 amino acids. Per the germline V gene, CDR1 is MDHEN and CDR2 is SYDVKM.

Here the CDR3 reads CATSRDRVLVHGYTF. The CDR3 DNA reads as TGTGCCACCAGCAGAGATCGGGTGTTGGTCCATGGCTACACCTTC. This chain links TRBV15 with TRBJ1-2; D is undetermined. With 0 bases removed from V and 6 bases from J, the gap between germline ends came to 14 bases. Germline V gene sequence: CDR1 LNHNV, CDR2 YYDKDF (reference sequence). The CDR3 length is 15 residues. Variable domain in full (rest from reference TRBV15 and TRBJ1-2): DAMVIQNPRYQVTQFGKPVTLSCSQTLNHNVMYWYQQKSSQAPKLLFHYYDKDFNNEADTPDNFQSRRPNTSFCFLDIRSPGLGDTAMYLCATSRDRVLVHGYTFGSGTRLTVV.

This chain joins TRBV27 and TRBJ2-3, with D possibly being TRBD2 (5 bases). Trimming pared 5 bases from V and 2 bases from J, leaving 14 bases between. The CDR3 has 15 amino acids. Germline V gene sequence: CDR1 MNHEY, CDR2 SMNVEV (reference sequence). The CDR3 nucleotides are TGTGCCAGCAGTATGGTGGGGAGTAACACAGATACGCAGTATTTT. It encodes CASSMVGSNTDTQYF.

V usage is TRBV5-4 and J usage is TRBJ2-7; tentatively, D is TRBD1 (6 bases). The CDR3 loop spans 14 amino acids. V was shortened by 4 bases and J by 0 bases, with 11 bases between the two germline ends. Germline-derived CDR1 and CDR2 are SGHNT and YYREEE (reference sequence). The CDR3 DNA follows: TGTGCCAGCAGCCCGACAGGAACCTCCTACGAGCAGTACTTC. Translating gives CASSPTGTSYEQYF. The whole variable domain, filled in from reference TRBV5-4 and TRBJ2-7, reads ETGVTQSPTHLIKTRGQQVTLRCSSQSGHNTVSWYQQALGQGPQFIFQYYREEENGRGNFPPRFSGLQFPNYSSELNVNALELDDSALYLCASSPTGTSYEQYFGPGTRLTVT.

The chain is built from TRBV5-8 and TRBJ1-4; 7 nucleotides align to TRBD1. V shed 0 bases and J 6 bases; nucleotides not matched to a gene: 5. This CDR3 has 15 residues. Germline lookup yields CDR1 SGHTS and CDR2 YDEGEE. The CDR3 spells CASSLGGQTYEKLFF. In DNA, the CDR3 is TGTGCCAGCAGCTTGGGGGGACAGACTTATGAAAAACTGTTTTTT.

This clone was counted only a few times. This chain links TRBV10-3 with TRBJ2-1, with a tentative D call TRBD2 (6 bases). The CDR3 sequence is 13 residues long. The germline V gene has CDR1 ENHRY and CDR2 SYGVKD. V lost 4 bases, J lost 8 bases, and 12 bases lay in between. This CDR3 reads CAISGDLNDEQFF. CDR3 sequence (DNA): TGTGCCATCAGTGGGGACTTGAACGATGAGCAGTTCTTC.

J is TRBJ1-1 and V is TRBV28, with 8 bases that match TRBD1. The CDR3 extends over 17 amino acids. V was clipped by 3 bases and J by 4 bases; unmatched bases: 13. Germline CDR1 is MDHEN and CDR2 is SYDVKM. For the CDR3, the DNA is TGTGCCAGCAGTTTGTATGGCAGGGGGCGTGACGGCACTGAAGCTTTCTTT. It yields the protein CASSLYGRGRDGTEAFF.

This clone was seen a single time. The chain links TRBV4-1 to TRBJ1-1, with D maybe TRBD1 (6 bases). Germline assignment: CDR1 MGHRA and CDR2 YSYEKL. Trimming pared 4 bases from V and 0 bases from J, leaving 12 bases between. The CDR3 totals 15 residues. CDR3 residues: CASSRIQGLNTEAFF. The DNA of the CDR3 is TGCGCCAGCAGCCGTATACAGGGCCTGAACACTGAAGCTTTCTTT.

V usage is TRBV6-7 and J usage is TRBJ1-6, with D unclear. TRBV6-7 is an open reading frame whose function is uncertain. This CDR3 comprises 17 residues. Trimming pared 5 bases from V and 7 bases from J, leaving 21 bases between. The CDR3 region is CASSGRGKRSPNSPLHF. In nucleotides, the CDR3 is TGTGCCAGCAGTGGTCGTGGCAAACGCAGTCCGAATTCACCCCTCCACTTT.